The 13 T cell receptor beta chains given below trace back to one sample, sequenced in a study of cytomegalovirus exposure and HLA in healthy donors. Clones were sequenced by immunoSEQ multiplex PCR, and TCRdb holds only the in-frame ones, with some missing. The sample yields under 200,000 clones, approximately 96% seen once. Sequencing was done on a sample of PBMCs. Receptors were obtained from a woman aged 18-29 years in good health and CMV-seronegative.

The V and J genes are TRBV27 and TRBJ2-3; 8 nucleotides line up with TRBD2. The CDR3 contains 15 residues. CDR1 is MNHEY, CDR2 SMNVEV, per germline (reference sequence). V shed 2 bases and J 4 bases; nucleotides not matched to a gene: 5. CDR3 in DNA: TGTGCCAGCAGTTTAGGGCTAGCGGGTTCAGATACGCAGTATTTT. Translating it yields CASSLGLAGSDTQYF.

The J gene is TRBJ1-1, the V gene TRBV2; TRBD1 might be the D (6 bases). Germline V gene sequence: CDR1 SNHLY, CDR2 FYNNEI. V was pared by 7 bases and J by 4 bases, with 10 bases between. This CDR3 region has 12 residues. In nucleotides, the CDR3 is TGTGCCAGCACTCCGGACAGCACTGAAGCTTTCTTT. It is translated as CASTPDSTEAFF. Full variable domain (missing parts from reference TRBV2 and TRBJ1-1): EPEVTQTPSHQVTQMGQEVILRCVPISNHLYFYWYRQILGQKVEFLVSFYNNEISEKSEIFDDQFSVERPDGSNFTLKIRSTKLEDSAMYFCASTPDSTEAFFGQGTRLTVV.

The DNA for the CDR3 is TGCAGCGCCGGGACAGGGGGCTCTGGGGCCAACGTCCTGACTTTC. Its translation is CSAGTGGSGANVLTF. The V gene is TRBV29-1, the J gene TRBJ2-6; 11 bases map to TRBD1. This CDR3 comprises 15 residues. CDR1 is SQVTM and CDR2 is ANQGSEA in the germline V gene. With V trimmed by 7 bases and J by 0 bases, 2 bases remained unmatched.

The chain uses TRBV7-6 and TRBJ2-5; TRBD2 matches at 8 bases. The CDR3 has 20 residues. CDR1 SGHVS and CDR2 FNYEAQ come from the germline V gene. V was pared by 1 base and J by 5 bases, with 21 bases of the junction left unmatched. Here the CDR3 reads CASSLEGVGDPAGGGETQYF. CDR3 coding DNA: TGTGCCAGCAGCTTAGAAGGAGTAGGGGACCCGGCGGGGGGCGGGGAGACCCAGTACTTC. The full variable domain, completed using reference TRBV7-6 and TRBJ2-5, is GAGVSQSPRYKVTKRGQDVALRCDPISGHVSLYWYRQALGQGPEFLTYFNYEAQQDKSGLPNDRFSAERPEGSISTLTIQRTEQRDSAMYRCASSLEGVGDPAGGGETQYFGPGTRLLVL.

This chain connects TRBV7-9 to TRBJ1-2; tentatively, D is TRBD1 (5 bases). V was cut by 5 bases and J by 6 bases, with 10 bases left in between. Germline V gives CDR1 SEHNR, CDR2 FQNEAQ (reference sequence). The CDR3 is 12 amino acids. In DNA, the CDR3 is TGTGCCAGCAGCACTCGCAGGGATGGCTACACCTTC. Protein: CASSTRRDGYTF.

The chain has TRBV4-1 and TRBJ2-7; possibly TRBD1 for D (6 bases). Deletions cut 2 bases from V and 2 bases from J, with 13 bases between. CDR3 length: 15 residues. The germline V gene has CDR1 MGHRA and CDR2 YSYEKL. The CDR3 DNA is TGCGCCAGCAGCCAAACCACAGGGATCACCTACGAGCAGTACTTC. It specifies CASSQTTGITYEQYF.

The CDR3 here is CATSREGQGREKTEAFF. CDR3 nucleotides: TGTGCCACCAGCAGAGAAGGACAGGGGCGGGAGAAAACTGAAGCTTTCTTT. The chain joins TRBV15 to TRBJ1-1, with TRBD1 matching over 9 bases. The CDR3 totals 17 residues. Germline lookup yields CDR1 LNHNV and CDR2 YYDKDF (reference sequence). V lost 0 bases and J lost 5; bases outside the gene matches: 10.

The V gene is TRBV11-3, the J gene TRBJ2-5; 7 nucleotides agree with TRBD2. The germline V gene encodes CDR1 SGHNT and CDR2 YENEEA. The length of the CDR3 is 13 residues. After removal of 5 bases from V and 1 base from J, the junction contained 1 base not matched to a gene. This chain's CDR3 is CASSAGVQETQYF. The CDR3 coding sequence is TGTGCCAGCAGCGCGGGAGTCCAAGAGACCCAGTACTTC. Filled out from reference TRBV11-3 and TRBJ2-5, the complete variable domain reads EAGVVQSPRYKIIEKKQPVAFWCNPISGHNTLYWYLQNLGQGPELLIRYENEEAVDDSQLPKDRFSAERLKGVDSTLKIQPAELGDSAVYLCASSAGVQETQYFGPGTRLLVL.

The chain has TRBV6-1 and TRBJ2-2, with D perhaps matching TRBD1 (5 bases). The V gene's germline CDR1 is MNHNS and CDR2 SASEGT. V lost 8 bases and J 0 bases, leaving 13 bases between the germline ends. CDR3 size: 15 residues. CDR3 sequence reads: CASQPGQPNTGELFF. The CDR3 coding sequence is TGTGCCAGCCAACCAGGGCAACCGAACACCGGGGAGCTGTTTTTT.

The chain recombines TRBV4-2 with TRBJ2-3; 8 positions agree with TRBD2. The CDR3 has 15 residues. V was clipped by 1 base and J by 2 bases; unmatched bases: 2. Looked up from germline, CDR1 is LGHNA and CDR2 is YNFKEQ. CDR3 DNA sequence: TGTGCCAGCAGCCAAGCAGCGGGGGTCACAGATACGCAGTATTTT. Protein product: CASSQAAGVTDTQYF.

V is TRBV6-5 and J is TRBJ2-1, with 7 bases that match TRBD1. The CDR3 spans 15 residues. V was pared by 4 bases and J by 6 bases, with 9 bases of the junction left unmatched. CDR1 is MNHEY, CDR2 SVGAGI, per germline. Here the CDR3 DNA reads TGTGCCAGCAGTTCCCCGGGACAGCTACCCAATGAGCAGTTCTTC. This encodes CASSSPGQLPNEQFF.

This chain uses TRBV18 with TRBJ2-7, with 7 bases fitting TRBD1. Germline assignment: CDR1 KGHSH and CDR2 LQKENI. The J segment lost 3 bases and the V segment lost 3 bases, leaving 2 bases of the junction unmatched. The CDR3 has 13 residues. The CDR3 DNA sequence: TGTGCCAGCTCACCGGGACAGTACTACGAGCAGTACTTC. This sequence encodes CASSPGQYYEQYF.

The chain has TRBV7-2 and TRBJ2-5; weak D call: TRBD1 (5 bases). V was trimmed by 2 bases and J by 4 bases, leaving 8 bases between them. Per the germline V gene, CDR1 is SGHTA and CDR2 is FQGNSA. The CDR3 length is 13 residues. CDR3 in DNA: TGTGCCAGCAGCTTACTTGACAGAGAGACCCAGTACTTC. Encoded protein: CASSLLDRETQYF.